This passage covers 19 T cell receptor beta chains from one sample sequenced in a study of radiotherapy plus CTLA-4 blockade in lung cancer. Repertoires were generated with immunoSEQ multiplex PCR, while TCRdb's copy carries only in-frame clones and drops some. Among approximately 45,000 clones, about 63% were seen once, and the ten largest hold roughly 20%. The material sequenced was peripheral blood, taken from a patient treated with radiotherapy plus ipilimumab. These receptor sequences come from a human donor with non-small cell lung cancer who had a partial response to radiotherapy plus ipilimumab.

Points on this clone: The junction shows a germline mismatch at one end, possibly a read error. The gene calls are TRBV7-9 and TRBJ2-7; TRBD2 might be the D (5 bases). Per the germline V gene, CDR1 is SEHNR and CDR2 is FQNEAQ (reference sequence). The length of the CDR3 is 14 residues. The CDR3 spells CASSLARTPGEQYF. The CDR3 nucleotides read TGTGCCAGCAGCTTAGCGCGTACCCCTGGGGAGCAGTATTTC.

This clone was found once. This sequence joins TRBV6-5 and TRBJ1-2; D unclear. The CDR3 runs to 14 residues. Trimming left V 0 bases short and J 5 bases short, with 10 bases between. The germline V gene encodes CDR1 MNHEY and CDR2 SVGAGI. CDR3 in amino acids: CASSYSGLQYGYTF. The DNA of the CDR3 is TGTGCCAGCAGTTACTCGGGCCTCCAATATGGCTACACCTTC.

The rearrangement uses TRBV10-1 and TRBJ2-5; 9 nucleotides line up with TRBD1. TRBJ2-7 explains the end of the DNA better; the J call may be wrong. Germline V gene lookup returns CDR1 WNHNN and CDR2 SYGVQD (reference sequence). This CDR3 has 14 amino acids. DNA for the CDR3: TGCGCCAGCAGTCCTGACAGGGGGACCGCCGAGCAGTACTTC. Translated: CASSPDRGTAEQYF.

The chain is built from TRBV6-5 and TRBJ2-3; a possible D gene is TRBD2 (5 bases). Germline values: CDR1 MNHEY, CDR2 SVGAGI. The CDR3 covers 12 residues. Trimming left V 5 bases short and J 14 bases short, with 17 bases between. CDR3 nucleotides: TGTGCCAGCAGTCAAACTAGGGTACGGCTGTATTTT. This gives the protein CASSQTRVRLYF.

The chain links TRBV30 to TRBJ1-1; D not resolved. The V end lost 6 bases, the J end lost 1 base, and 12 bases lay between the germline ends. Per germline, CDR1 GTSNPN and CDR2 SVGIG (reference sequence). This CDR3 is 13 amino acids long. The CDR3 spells CACARATNTEAFF. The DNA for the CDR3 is TGTGCCTGTGCGCGGGCGACGAACACTGAAGCTTTCTTT.

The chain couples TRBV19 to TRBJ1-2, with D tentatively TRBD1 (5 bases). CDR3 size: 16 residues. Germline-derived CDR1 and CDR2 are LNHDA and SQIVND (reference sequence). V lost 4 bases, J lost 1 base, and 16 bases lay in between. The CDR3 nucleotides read TGTGCCAGTAGTAATCGACAGACCGAATTTAACTATGGCTACACCTTC. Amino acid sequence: CASSNRQTEFNYGYTF.

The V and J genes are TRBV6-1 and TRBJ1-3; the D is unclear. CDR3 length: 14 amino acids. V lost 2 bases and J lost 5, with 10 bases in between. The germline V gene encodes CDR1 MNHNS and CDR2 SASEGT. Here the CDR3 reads CASSERQNRNTIYF. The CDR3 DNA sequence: TGTGCCAGCAGTGAACGTCAGAACCGAAACACCATATATTTT.

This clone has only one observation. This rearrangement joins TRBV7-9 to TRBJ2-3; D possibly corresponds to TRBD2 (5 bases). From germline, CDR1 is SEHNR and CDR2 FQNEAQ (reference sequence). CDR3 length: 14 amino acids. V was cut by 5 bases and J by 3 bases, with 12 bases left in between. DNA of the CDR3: TGTGCCAGCAGCCCCTTGGACTTTACAGATACGCAGTATTTT. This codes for CASSPLDFTDTQYF.

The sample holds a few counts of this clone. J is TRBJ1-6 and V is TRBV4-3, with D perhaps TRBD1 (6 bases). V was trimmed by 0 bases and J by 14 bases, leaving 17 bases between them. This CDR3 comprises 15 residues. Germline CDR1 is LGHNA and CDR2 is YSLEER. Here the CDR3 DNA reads TGCGCCAGCAGCCAAGAATGGGGGCAGGGCAGAACCCTCCACTTT. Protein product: CASSQEWGQGRTLHF.

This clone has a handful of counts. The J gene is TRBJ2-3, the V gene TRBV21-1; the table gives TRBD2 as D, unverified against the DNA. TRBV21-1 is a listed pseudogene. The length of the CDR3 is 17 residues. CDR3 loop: CATPPGLAGIITDTQYF. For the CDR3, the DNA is TGTGCCACCCCCCCGGGACTAGCGGGAATTATCACAGATACGCAGTATTTT.

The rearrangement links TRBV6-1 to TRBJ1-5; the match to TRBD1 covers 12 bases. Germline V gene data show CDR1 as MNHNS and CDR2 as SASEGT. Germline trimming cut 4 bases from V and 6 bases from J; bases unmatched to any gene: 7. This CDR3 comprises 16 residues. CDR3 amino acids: CASSGSGTGGSQPQHF. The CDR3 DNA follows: TGTGCCAGCAGTGGAAGCGGGACAGGGGGCAGTCAGCCCCAGCATTTT.

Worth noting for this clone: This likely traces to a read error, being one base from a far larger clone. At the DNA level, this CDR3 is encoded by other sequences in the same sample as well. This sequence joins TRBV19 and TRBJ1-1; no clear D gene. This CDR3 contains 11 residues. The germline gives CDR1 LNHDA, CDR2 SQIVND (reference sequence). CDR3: CASSPGLEAFF. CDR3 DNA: TGTGCCAGTAGTCCCGGACTCGAAGCATTCTTT.

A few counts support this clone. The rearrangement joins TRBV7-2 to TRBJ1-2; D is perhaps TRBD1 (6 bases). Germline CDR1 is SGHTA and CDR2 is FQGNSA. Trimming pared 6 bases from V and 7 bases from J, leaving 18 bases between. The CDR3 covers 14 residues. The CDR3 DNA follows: TGTGCCAGCAGTCCTGGAGGCGTGGGGGCTGGCTACACCTTC. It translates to CASSPGGVGAGYTF.

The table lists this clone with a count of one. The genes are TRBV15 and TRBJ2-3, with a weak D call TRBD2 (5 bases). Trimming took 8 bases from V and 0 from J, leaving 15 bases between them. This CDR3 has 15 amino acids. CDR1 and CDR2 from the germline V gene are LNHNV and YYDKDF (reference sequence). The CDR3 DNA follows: TGTGCCACCGGGTTGGGCGGGCCGAGCACAGATACGCAGTATTTT. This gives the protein CATGLGGPSTDTQYF.

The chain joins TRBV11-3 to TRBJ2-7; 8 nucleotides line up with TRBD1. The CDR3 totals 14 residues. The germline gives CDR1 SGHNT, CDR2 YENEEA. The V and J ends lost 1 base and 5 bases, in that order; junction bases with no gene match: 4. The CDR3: CASSLGGTGDEQYF. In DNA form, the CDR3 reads TGTGCCAGCAGCTTAGGGGGGACAGGCGACGAGCAGTACTTC.

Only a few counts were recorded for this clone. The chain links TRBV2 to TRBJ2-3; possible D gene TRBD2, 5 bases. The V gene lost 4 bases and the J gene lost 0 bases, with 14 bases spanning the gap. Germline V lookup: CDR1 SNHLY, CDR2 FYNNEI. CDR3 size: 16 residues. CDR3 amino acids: CASSVSLGGSTDTQYF. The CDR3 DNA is TGTGCCAGCAGTGTGTCATTGGGCGGGAGCACAGATACGCAGTATTTT.

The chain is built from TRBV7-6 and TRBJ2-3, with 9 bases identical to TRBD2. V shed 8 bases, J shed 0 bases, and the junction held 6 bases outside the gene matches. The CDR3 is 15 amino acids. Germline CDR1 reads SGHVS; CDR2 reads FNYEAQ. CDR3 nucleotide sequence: TGTGCCAGCGGCCAGACTAGCGGAAGCACAGATACGCAGTATTTT. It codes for CASGQTSGSTDTQYF.

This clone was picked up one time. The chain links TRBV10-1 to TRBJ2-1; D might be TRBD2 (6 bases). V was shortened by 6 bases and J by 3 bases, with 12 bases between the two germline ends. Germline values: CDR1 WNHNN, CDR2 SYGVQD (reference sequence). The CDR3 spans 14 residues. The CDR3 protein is CASSPGAGYNEQFF. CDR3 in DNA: TGCGCCAGCAGCCCGGGAGCAGGCTACAATGAGCAGTTCTTC.

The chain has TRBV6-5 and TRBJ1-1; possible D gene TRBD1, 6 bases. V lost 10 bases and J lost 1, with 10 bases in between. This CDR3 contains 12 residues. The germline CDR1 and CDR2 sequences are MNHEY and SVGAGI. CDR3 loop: CAIQGPNTEAFF. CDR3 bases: TGTGCCATCCAGGGGCCGAACACTGAAGCTTTCTTT.